These 29 T cell receptor beta chains originate from one sample sequenced in a study of radiation and T cells in renal cell carcinoma. The time point here: baseline pretreatment blood. As for treatment: 15 Gy SBRT to primary tumor, nephrectomy 4 weeks later. Method: immunoSEQ multiplex PCR; TCRdb's copy keeps in-frame clones and lacks some. Of 120,000 to 150,000 clones listed, roughly 90% were seen once; the top ten hold over 3.5%. Source: blood, taken from a patient whose treatment included radiotherapy and nephrectomy. These receptors originate from a woman in her 70s with renal cell carcinoma.

CDR3 protein: CASSLWDSRHNEQFF. DNA of the CDR3: TGCGCCAGCAGCCTTTGGGACTCGCGACACAATGAGCAGTTCTTC. V gene TRBV5-1 combines with J gene TRBJ2-1; TRBD2 is a possible D gene (6 bases). The CDR3 totals 15 residues. Germline V gene lookup returns CDR1 SGHRS and CDR2 YFSETQ. V lost 4 bases to trimming and J lost 5 bases, with 16 bases between them. Full variable domain (rest looked up from reference TRBV5-1 and TRBJ2-1): KAGVTQTPRYLIKTRGQQVTLSCSPISGHRSVSWYQQTPGQGLQFLFEYFSETQRNKGNFPGRFSGRQFSNSRSEMNVSTLELGDSALYLCASSLWDSRHNEQFFGPGTRLTVL.

The rearrangement links TRBV5-1 to TRBJ2-3; D is perhaps TRBD2 (6 bases). Trimming stripped 5 bases from V and 0 bases from J, with 13 bases between. This CDR3 contains 15 residues. CDR1 is SGHRS and CDR2 is YFSETQ in the germline V gene. CDR3 residues: CASSWSGSSTDTQYF. CDR3 DNA: TGCGCCAGCAGTTGGAGCGGGTCTAGCACAGATACGCAGTATTTT.

V and J are TRBV28 and TRBJ2-5; D is unclear. Trimming took 6 bases from V and 4 from J, leaving 9 bases between them. The germline gives CDR1 MDHEN, CDR2 SYDVKM. The CDR3 sequence is 12 residues long. CDR3 sequence (DNA): TGTGCCAGCAGCTCGGACCCAGAGACCCAGTACTTC. Protein sequence: CASSSDPETQYF.

The rearrangement links TRBV28 to TRBJ2-5, with 8 nucleotides matching TRBD1. The ends lost 5 bases at V and 1 base at J; junction bases unmatched: 15. This CDR3 is built from 18 residues. Germline V gives CDR1 MDHEN, CDR2 SYDVKM. CDR3 amino acids: CASSKRTGRVPPQETQYF. The DNA for the CDR3 is TGTGCCAGCAGTAAGAGGACAGGGAGAGTCCCTCCCCAAGAGACCCAGTACTTC.

The J gene is TRBJ1-4, the V gene TRBV6-5, with D maybe TRBD1 (5 bases). Germline CDR1 reads MNHEY; CDR2 reads SVGAGI. The CDR3 is 16 residues long. With 2 bases removed from V and 4 bases from J, the gap between germline ends came to 14 bases. The CDR3 here is CASSYRGLPGNEKLFF. The DNA for the CDR3 is TGTGCCAGCAGTTACAGGGGATTGCCGGGTAATGAAAAACTGTTTTTT.

The chain joins TRBV7-6 to TRBJ2-2, with 9 bases fitting TRBD2. The germline V gene has CDR1 SGHVS and CDR2 FNYEAQ. The CDR3 is made up of 15 amino acids. The J segment lost 1 base and the V segment lost 6 bases, leaving 3 bases of the junction unmatched. CDR3 loop: CASSYSGGNTGELFF. The CDR3 DNA reads TGTGCCAGCAGTTATAGCGGGGGGAACACCGGGGAGCTGTTTTTT.

The table lists this clone with a count of one. The chain uses TRBV5-1 and TRBJ2-3, with D maybe TRBD1 (6 bases). Trimming pared 0 bases from V and 0 bases from J, leaving 14 bases between. The CDR3 extends over 17 amino acids. Germline lookup yields CDR1 SGHRS and CDR2 YFSETQ. This CDR3 reads CASSLVLSGTSTDTQYF. CDR3 nucleotide sequence: TGCGCCAGCAGCTTGGTACTAAGTGGGACAAGCACAGATACGCAGTATTTT.

This chain uses TRBV4-1 with TRBJ2-7, with a possible D match to TRBD2 (6 bases). Germline CDR1 MGHRA, CDR2 YSYEKL. Deletions cut 1 base from V and 7 bases from J, with 17 bases between. The CDR3 is 15 amino acids. The CDR3 bases are TGCGCCAGCAGCCAAGCGGGACTTACGCTTGGGGAGCAGTACTTC. As protein: CASSQAGLTLGEQYF.

The J gene is TRBJ1-3, the V gene TRBV5-1; 8 nucleotides align to TRBD1. The CDR3 has 16 residues. Germline CDR1 reads SGHRS; CDR2 reads YFSETQ. The junction had 7 bases not matched to a gene; V was cut back by 2 bases and J by 3 bases. The CDR3 nucleotides read TGCGCCAGCAGCTTAGGCGGGACAGGAGTTGGAAACACCATATATTTT. Translating gives CASSLGGTGVGNTIYF.

This chain uses TRBV19 with TRBJ1-1, with D hard to call. CDR3 length equals 14 residues. The germline V and J ends were trimmed by 1 base and 1 base, with 7 bases remaining between them. Germline V gene lookup returns CDR1 LNHDA and CDR2 SQIVND (reference sequence). This CDR3 reads CASSIVPRNTEAFF. The DNA for the CDR3 is TGTGCCAGTAGTATAGTTCCGAGGAACACTGAAGCTTTCTTT.

This chain joins TRBV6-5 and TRBJ1-6; D is uncertain. CDR3 size: 16 residues. Trimming cost V 2 bases and J 6 bases, with 14 bases left between them. Germline V gene sequence: CDR1 MNHEY, CDR2 SVGAGI. The CDR3 region has the DNA TGTGCCAGCAGTTACCTAGGGAGCCAAGCTAATTCACCCCTCCACTTT. Translating gives CASSYLGSQANSPLHF.

The CDR3, as DNA: TGTGCCAGCAGCTGGCCTCGTATGAACACCGGGGAGCTGTTTTTT. The encoded protein is CASSWPRMNTGELFF. The chain has TRBV5-6 and TRBJ2-2; no clear D. Trimming removed 3 bases from V and 1 base from J, with 10 bases in between. The V gene's germline CDR1 is SGHDT and CDR2 YYEEEE. This CDR3 contains 15 residues.

The CDR3, as DNA: TGTGCCAGCAGCTTGGGGCACACGGGAGGCGGGGAGCTGTTTTTT. Translation gives CASSLGHTGGGELFF. The chain recombines TRBV5-4 with TRBJ2-2, with 7 bases aligning to TRBD2. Germline V gene data show CDR1 as SGHNT and CDR2 as YYREEE (reference sequence). The V and J ends lost 0 bases and 7 bases, in that order; junction bases with no gene match: 6. This CDR3 spans 15 amino acids. The whole variable domain, filled in from reference TRBV5-4 and TRBJ2-2, reads ETGVTQSPTHLIKTRGQQVTLRCSSQSGHNTVSWYQQALGQGPQFIFQYYREEENGRGNFPPRFSGLQFPNYSSELNVNALELDDSALYLCASSLGHTGGGELFFGEGSRLTVL.

This clone has only a few counts. The rearrangement joins TRBV14 to TRBJ1-2; D possibly corresponds to TRBD1 (6 bases). The V gene lost 0 bases and the J gene lost 5 bases, with 13 bases spanning the gap. Germline assignment: CDR1 SGHDN and CDR2 FVKESK. This CDR3 has 15 amino acids. CDR3 DNA: TGTGCCAGCAGCCAAGATGGTCGGACAGCATATGGCTACACCTTC. It specifies CASSQDGRTAYGYTF.

This rearrangement joins TRBV19 to TRBJ1-1; D is unclear. With 2 bases removed from V and 10 bases from J, the gap between germline ends came to 2 bases. This CDR3 comprises 9 residues. Germline CDR1 and CDR2: LNHDA and SQIVND (reference sequence). Here the CDR3 DNA reads TGTGCCAGTAGTATAAGAGCTTTCTTT. Its translation is CASSIRAFF.

V usage is TRBV14 and J usage is TRBJ2-5, with no clear D. The V gene's germline CDR1 is SGHDN and CDR2 FVKESK. V gave up 1 base and J gave up 7 bases, with 16 bases separating them. The CDR3 extends over 15 amino acids. As DNA, the CDR3 is TGTGCCAGCAGCCAAGGTGGTCAGGTCGTGGTGACCCAGTACTTC. Translated, it gives CASSQGGQVVVTQYF.

The chain employs TRBV4-2 and TRBJ2-1, with D unresolved. This CDR3 has 12 residues. Deletions cut 4 bases from V and 10 bases from J, with 11 bases between. Germline assignment: CDR1 LGHNA and CDR2 YNFKEQ. The CDR3 DNA sequence: TGTGCCAGCAGCCGCGAATCATACGAGCAGTTCTTC. The encoded protein is CASSRESYEQFF.

V is TRBV6-1 and J is TRBJ2-7; 8 positions match TRBD1. Germline V gene data show CDR1 as MNHNS and CDR2 as SASEGT. The CDR3 has 14 amino acids. The V and J ends lost 10 bases and 0 bases, in that order; junction bases with no gene match: 8. In DNA form, the CDR3 reads TGTGCCACCTTAGGGACAGGTATCTCCTACGAGCAGTACTTC. Translated: CATLGTGISYEQYF.

For this clone: The identical CDR3 is also encoded by other nucleotide sequences in the sample. This chain uses TRBV6-1 with TRBJ1-1, with no clear D. Germline V CDR1 and CDR2: MNHNS, SASEGT. This CDR3 contains 13 residues. Between the trimmed V and J ends, which lost 2 bases and 2 bases, there was a span of 6 bases. CDR3 sequence: CASSETVNTEAFF. The CDR3 coding sequence is TGTGCCAGCAGTGAAACAGTAAACACTGAAGCTTTCTTT.

The chain's CDR3 is CASSRANTGELFF. The CDR3 DNA sequence: TGTGCCAGCAGCCGCGCGAACACCGGGGAGCTGTTTTTT. The chain joins TRBV6-6 to TRBJ2-2; D gene unclear. V was clipped by 6 bases and J by 0 bases, with 5 bases between them. The CDR3 totals 13 residues. Germline CDR1 and CDR2: MNHNY and SVGAGI (reference sequence).

The chain employs TRBV27 and TRBJ2-2, with 9 bases matching TRBD2. V gave up 5 bases and J gave up 9 bases; unmatched junction bases: 7. The CDR3 contains 14 residues. Germline CDR1 is MNHEY and CDR2 is SMNVEV (reference sequence). The CDR3 spells CASSPGTSNRELFF. DNA for the CDR3: TGTGCCAGCAGTCCCGGGACTAGCAACCGGGAGCTGTTTTTT.

The J gene is TRBJ2-2, the V gene TRBV13, with TRBD2 identical over 10 bases. CDR3 length equals 17 residues. Germline V lookup: CDR1 PRHDT, CDR2 FYEKMQ (reference sequence). With V trimmed by 5 bases and J by 0 bases, 6 bases remained unmatched. CDR3 nucleotide sequence: TGTGCCAGCAGCCAAACTAGCGGGGCAACGAACACCGGGGAGCTGTTTTTT. It specifies CASSQTSGATNTGELFF.

The chain is built from TRBV4-1 and TRBJ2-1; 9 bases are shared with TRBD1. V dropped 0 bases and J dropped 6; count of bases not matched to a gene: 6. This CDR3 has 16 residues. Looked up from germline, CDR1 is MGHRA and CDR2 is YSYEKL. The CDR3 sequence: CASSQDRGQGSNEQFF. The CDR3 DNA reads TGCGCCAGCAGCCAAGATAGGGGACAGGGAAGCAATGAGCAGTTCTTC.

The chain is built from TRBV6-1 and TRBJ1-5; no clear D gene. CDR1 and CDR2 (germline): MNHNS, SASEGT. This CDR3 is 16 amino acids long. V lost 2 bases and J lost 1, with 12 bases in between. The CDR3 spells CASSEPSGVSNQPQHF. CDR3 coding DNA: TGTGCCAGCAGTGAACCGTCGGGAGTCAGCAATCAGCCCCAGCATTTT.

V gene TRBV28 combines with J gene TRBJ2-7, with D possibly matching TRBD1 (5 bases). The CDR3 loop spans 14 amino acids. The germline V gene encodes CDR1 MDHEN and CDR2 SYDVKM. Trimming removed 5 bases from V and 8 bases from J, with 19 bases in between. CDR3 protein: CASSGSKAWGQQYF. The CDR3 DNA sequence: TGTGCCAGCAGTGGATCAAAGGCTTGGGGCCAGCAGTACTTC.

The rearrangement joins TRBV11-2 to TRBJ1-6; D is perhaps TRBD1 (5 bases). The CDR3 length is 16 residues. Trimming removed 7 bases at V and 0 bases at J, with 13 bases between. The germline CDR1 and CDR2 sequences are SGHAT and FQNNGV. In DNA, the CDR3 is TGTGCCAGCACTCCCGTGGGGCCCTCCTATAATTCACCCCTCCACTTT. Translation gives CASTPVGPSYNSPLHF. Supplemented by reference TRBV11-2 and TRBJ1-6, the full variable domain reads EAGVAQSPRYKIIEKRQSVAFWCNPISGHATLYWYQQILGQGPKLLIQFQNNGVVDDSQLPKDRFSAERLKGVDSTLKIQPAKLEDSAVYLCASTPVGPSYNSPLHFGNGTRLTVT.

The chain joins TRBV5-1 to TRBJ2-3; 7 bases line up with TRBD1. Germline V CDR1 and CDR2: SGHRS, YFSETQ. V lost 4 bases and J lost 1; bases outside the gene matches: 21. The CDR3 is made up of 20 amino acids. The CDR3 region has the DNA TGCGCCAGCAGCCGGTATTTTGGACAGGCCAAATTGAGAGGCACAGATACGCAGTATTTT. It specifies CASSRYFGQAKLRGTDTQYF.

In its sample, this clone was seen a few times. The J gene is TRBJ1-2, the V gene TRBV11-2, with 8 bases lining up with TRBD1. The trim removed 5 bases at V and 8 bases at J, leaving 7 bases unmatched. The CDR3 is 13 amino acids. Germline values: CDR1 SGHAT, CDR2 FQNNGV. The DNA of the CDR3 is TGTGCCAGCAGCACCCGGACAGGGAGCGGCTACACCTTC. Translation gives CASSTRTGSGYTF.

The chain carries TRBV2 and TRBJ1-2, with unresolved D. CDR3 length: 13 residues. CDR1 and CDR2 from the germline V gene are SNHLY and FYNNEI. V shed 0 bases and J shed 1 base, with 3 bases lying between them. The CDR3 DNA follows: TGTGCCAGCAGTGAAGCCCGTAACTATGGCTACACCTTC. Protein product: CASSEARNYGYTF. Based on the CDR3 plus reference TRBV2 and TRBJ1-2, the full variable domain is EPEVTQTPSHQVTQMGQEVILRCVPISNHLYFYWYRQILGQKVEFLVSFYNNEISEKSEIFDDQFSVERPDGSNFTLKIRSTKLEDSAMYFCASSEARNYGYTFGSGTRLTVV.